This T cell receptor beta chain was retrieved from a study of cytomegalovirus exposure and HLA in healthy donors. The CDR3 extends over 16 amino acids. TCRdb keeps only in-frame clones here, not all; method: immunoSEQ multiplex PCR. The data contain under 150,000 clones, 70% to 90% of them seen just once; the ten biggest clones take up roughly 9.4%. The gene calls are TRBV12-1 and TRBJ1-2; the table's TRBD1 call for D was not verified on the DNA. TRBV12-1 is annotated as a pseudogene. The source of this sequence is a man aged 18 to 30 in good health and CMV-seropositive. The sample consisted of PBMCs. The CDR3: CASSLRHRGANYGYTF. The CDR3 coding sequence is TGTGCCAGCAGCTTGCGGCACAGGGGCGCTAACTATGGCTACACCTTC.